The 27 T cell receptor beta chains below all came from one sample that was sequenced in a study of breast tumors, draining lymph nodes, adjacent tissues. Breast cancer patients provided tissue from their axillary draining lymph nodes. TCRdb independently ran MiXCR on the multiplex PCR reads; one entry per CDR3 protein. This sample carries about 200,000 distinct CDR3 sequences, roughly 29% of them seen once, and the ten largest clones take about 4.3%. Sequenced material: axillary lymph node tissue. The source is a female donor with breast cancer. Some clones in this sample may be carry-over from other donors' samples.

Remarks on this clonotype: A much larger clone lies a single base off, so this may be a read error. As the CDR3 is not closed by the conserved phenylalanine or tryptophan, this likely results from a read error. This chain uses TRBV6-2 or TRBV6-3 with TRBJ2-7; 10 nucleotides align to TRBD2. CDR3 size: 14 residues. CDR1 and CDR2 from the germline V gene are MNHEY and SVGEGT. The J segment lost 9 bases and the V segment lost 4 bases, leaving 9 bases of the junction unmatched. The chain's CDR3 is CASSFAGTSAAQYC. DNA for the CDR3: TGTGCCAGCAGTTTCGCCGGGACTAGCGCCGCGCAGTACTGC.

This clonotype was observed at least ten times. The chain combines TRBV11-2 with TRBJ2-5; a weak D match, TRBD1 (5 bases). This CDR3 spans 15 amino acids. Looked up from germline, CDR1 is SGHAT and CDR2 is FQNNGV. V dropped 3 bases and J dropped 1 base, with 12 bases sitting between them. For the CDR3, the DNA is TGTGCCAGCAGCTTCCTAAGGGGCCTCCAAGAGACCCAGTACTTC. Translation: CASSFLRGLQETQYF.

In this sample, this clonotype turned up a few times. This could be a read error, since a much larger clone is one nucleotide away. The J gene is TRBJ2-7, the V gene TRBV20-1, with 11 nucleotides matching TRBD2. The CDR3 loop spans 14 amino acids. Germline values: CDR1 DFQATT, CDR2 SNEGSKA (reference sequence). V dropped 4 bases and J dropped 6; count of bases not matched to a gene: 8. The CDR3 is CSAIRLAGTSEQYF. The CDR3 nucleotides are TGCAGTGCTATTAGACTAGCGGGGACCTCCGAGCAGTACTTC.

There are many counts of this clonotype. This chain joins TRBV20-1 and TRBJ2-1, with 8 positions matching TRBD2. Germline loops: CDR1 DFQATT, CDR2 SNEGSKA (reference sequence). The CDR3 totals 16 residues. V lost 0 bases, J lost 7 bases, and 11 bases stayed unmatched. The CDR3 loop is CSARDISTGGANEQFF. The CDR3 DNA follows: TGCAGTGCTAGAGATATTAGTACCGGGGGGGCGAATGAGCAGTTCTTC.

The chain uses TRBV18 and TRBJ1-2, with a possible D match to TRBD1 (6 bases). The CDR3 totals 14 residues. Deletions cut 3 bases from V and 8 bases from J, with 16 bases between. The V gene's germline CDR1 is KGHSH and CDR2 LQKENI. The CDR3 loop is CASSPDGGASGYTF. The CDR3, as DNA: TGTGCCAGCTCACCCGACGGGGGCGCCTCCGGCTACACCTTC.

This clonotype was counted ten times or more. The CDR3 protein is CASTRGGTSGAEQYF. CDR3 coding DNA: TGTGCCAGCACCCGGGGGGGGACTAGCGGTGCCGAGCAGTACTTC. This chain connects TRBV5-8 to TRBJ2-7; 11 nucleotides align to TRBD2. V was clipped by 6 bases and J by 6 bases; unmatched bases: 11. Per germline, CDR1 SGHTS and CDR2 YDEGEE. This CDR3 contains 15 residues.

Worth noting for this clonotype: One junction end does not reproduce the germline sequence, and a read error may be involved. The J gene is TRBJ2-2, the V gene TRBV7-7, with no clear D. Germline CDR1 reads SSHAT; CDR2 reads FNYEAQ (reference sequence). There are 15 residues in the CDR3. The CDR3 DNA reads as TGTGCTAGCAGCTTTTACAGTGCGAACACCGGGGAGCTGTTTTTT. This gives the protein CASSFYSANTGELFF.

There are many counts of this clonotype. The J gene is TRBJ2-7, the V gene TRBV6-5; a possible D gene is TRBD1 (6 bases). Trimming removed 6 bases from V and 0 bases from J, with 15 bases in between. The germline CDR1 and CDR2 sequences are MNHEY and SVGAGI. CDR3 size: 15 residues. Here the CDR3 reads CASRYGQLSSYEQYF. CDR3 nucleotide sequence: TGTGCCAGCAGGTACGGACAGCTTAGCTCCTACGAGCAGTACTTC.

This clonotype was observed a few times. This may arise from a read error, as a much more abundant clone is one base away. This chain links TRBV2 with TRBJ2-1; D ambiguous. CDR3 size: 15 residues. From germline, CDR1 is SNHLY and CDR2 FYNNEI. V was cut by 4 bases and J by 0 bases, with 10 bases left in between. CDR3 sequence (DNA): TGTGCCAGCAGTGGGTGCCTCCACTCCTACAATGAGCAGTTCTTC. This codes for CASSGCLHSYNEQFF.

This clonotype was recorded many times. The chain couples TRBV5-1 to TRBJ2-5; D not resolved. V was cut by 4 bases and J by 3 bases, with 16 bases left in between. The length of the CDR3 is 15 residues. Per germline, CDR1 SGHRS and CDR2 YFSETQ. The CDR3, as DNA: TGCGCCAGCAGCCCGTCCGGGCAGCTGGAAGAGACCCAGTACTTC. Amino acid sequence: CASSPSGQLEETQYF.

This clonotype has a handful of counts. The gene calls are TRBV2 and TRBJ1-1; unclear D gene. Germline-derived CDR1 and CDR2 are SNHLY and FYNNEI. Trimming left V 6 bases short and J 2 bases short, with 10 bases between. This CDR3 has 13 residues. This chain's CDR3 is CASSTELNTEAFF. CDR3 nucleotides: TGTGCCAGCAGCACAGAGCTCAACACTGAAGCTTTCTTT.

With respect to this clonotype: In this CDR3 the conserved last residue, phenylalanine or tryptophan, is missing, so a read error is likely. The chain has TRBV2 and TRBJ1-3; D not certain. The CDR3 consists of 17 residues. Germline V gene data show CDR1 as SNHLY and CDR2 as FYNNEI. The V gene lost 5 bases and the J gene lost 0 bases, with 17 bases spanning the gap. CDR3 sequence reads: CASSPPSGRASGNTIYA. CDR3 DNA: TGTGCCAGCAGTCCCCCCTCGGGTAGGGCCTCTGGAAACACCATATATGCT.

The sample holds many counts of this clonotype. CDR3: CASSTGTGSHEQYF. The CDR3 DNA is TGTGCCAGCAGTACCGGGACAGGGTCCCACGAGCAGTACTTC. The chain recombines TRBV7-9 with TRBJ2-7; TRBD1 aligns across 9 bases. Germline assignment: CDR1 SEHNR and CDR2 FQNEAQ (reference sequence). The CDR3 sequence is 14 residues long. The V and J ends lost 6 bases and 5 bases, in that order; junction bases with no gene match: 8.

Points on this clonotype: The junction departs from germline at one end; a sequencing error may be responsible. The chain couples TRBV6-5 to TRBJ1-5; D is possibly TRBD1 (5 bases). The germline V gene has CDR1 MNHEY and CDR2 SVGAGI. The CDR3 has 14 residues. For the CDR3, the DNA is TGTGCCAGCAGTTACTTGGGGGGAAATCAGCTCCAGCATTTT. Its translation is CASSYLGGNQLQHF.

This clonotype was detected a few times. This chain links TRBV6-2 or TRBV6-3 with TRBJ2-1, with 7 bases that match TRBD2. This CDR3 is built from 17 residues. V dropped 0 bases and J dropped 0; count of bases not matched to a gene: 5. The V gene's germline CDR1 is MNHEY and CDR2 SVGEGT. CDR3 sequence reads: CASSYSSGTSSYNEQFF. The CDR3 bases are TGTGCCAGCAGTTACTCGAGCGGGACGAGCTCCTACAATGAGCAGTTCTTC.

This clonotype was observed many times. This CDR3 reads CASSPGQEAGANVLTF. In nucleotides, the CDR3 is TGCGCCAGCAGCCCGGGACAGGAGGCTGGGGCCAACGTCCTGACTTTC. The chain carries TRBV5-1 and TRBJ2-6, with 8 bases matching TRBD1. The germline V gene has CDR1 SGHRS and CDR2 YFSETQ. Unmatched junction bases numbered 5, after V lost 4 bases and J lost 2 bases. The CDR3 is made up of 16 amino acids.

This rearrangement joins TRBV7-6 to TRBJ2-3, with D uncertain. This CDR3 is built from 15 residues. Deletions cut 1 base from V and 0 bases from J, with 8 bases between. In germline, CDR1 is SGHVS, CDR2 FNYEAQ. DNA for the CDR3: TGTGCCAGCAGCTTAGGCGTCAAAAGCACAGATACGCAGTATTTT. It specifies CASSLGVKSTDTQYF.

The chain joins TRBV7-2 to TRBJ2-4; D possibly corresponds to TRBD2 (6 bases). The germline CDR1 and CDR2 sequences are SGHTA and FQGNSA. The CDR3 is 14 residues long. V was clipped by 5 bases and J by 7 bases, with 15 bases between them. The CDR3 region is CASSRASESNIQYF. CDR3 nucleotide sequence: TGTGCCAGCAGCAGGGCTAGCGAGAGTAACATTCAGTACTTC.

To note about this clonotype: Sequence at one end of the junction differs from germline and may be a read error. CDR3 sequence reads: CASSLRSEGRDGYPF. DNA for the CDR3: TGTGCCAGCAGCTTAAGATCGGAGGGGAGGGACGGCTACCCCTTC. J is TRBJ1-2 and V is TRBV7-9; D perhaps matches TRBD1 (5 bases). In germline, CDR1 is SEHNR, CDR2 FQNEAQ (reference sequence). The CDR3 is 15 amino acids.

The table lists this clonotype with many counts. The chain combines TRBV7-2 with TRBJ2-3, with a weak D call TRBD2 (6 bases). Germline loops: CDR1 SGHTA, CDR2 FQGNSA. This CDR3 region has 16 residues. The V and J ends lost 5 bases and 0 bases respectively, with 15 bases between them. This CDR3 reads CASSPIAAISTDTQYF. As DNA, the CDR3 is TGTGCCAGCAGCCCAATAGCGGCAATCAGCACAGATACGCAGTATTTT.

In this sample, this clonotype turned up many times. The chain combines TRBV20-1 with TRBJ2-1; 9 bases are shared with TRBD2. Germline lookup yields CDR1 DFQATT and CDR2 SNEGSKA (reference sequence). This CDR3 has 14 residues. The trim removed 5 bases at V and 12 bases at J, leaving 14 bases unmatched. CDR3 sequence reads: CSAGGGGASLGQFF. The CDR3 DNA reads TGCAGTGCTGGGGGCGGGGGGGCCTCGCTCGGGCAGTTCTTC.

CDR3 loop: CASSATPAVGVDTQYF. The DNA of the CDR3 is TGTGCCAGTAGCGCGACCCCGGCAGTAGGAGTAGATACGCAGTATTTT. The chain links TRBV19 to TRBJ2-3; the D is unclear. The CDR3 extends over 16 amino acids. V lost 6 bases, J lost 5 bases, and 21 bases lay in between. The germline CDR1 and CDR2 sequences are LNHDA and SQIVND (reference sequence).

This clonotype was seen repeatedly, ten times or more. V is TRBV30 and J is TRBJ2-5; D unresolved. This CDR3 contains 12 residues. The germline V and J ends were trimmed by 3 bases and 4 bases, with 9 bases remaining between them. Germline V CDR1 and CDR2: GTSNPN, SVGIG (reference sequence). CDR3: CAWRALGETQYF. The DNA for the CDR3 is TGTGCCTGGAGGGCCTTAGGAGAGACCCAGTACTTC.

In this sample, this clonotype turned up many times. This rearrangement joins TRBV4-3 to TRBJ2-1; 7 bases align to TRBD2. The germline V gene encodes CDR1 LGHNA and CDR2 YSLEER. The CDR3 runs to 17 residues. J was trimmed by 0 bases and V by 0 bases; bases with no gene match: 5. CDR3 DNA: TGCGCCAGCAGCCAAGATGGAGCGGGACTCTCCTACAATGAGCAGTTCTTC. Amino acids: CASSQDGAGLSYNEQFF.

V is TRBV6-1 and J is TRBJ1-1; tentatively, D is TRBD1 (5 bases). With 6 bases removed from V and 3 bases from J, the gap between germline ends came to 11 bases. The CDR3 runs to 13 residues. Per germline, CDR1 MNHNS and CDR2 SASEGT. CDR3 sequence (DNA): TGTGCCAGCAGCGTTGGACACCACACTGAAGCTTTCTTT. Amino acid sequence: CASSVGHHTEAFF.

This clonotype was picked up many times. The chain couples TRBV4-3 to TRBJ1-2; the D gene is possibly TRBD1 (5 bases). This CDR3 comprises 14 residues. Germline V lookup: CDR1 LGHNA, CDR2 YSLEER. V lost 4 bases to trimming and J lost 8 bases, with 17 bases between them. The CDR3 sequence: CASSPNQGSRGYTF. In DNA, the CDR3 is TGCGCCAGCAGCCCGAATCAGGGATCTCGCGGCTACACCTTC.

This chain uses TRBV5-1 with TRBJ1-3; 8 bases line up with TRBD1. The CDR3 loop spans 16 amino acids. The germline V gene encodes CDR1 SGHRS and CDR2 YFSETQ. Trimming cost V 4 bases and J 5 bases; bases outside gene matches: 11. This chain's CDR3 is CASSPLTGVARNTIYF. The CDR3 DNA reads TGCGCCAGCAGCCCCTTGACAGGGGTGGCGAGAAACACCATATATTTT.